The 22 T cell receptor beta chains below come from one sample, sequenced in a study of T cells in Graves' hyperthyroidism and ophthalmopathy (dated by TCRdb to between 2018 and 2021). The library was produced with multiplex PCR. Sequenced on an Illumina HiSeq 2000. The TCR beta CDR3 regions were amplified from the RNA transcripts. The first round of RT-PCR for the TCR CDR3 was performed with the HTBI primer set and the Qiagen OneStep RT-PCR kit. The public reads were run again by TCRdb, first through fastp at Q25 and then through MiXCR, and only productive beta chains were kept. Each record represents a unique CDR3 protein, reported with the most common genes and DNA among its rows. This sample holds more than 650,000 distinct CDR3 sequences; 13% to 15% were observed only once. The ten largest make up about 10% of the sample. Specimen: blood. All receptors derive from a woman younger than 35 with Graves' hyperthyroidism.

The V and J genes are TRBV19 and TRBJ2-6; 12 bases agree with TRBD1. V lost 10 bases to trimming and J lost 1 base; unmatched junction nucleotides: 8. This CDR3 has 17 amino acids. Germline-derived CDR1 and CDR2 are LNHDA and SQIVND (reference sequence). Written as DNA, the CDR3 is TGTGCCACCTGGGACAGGGGGCGGCGGTCTGGGGCCAACGTCCTGACTTTC. This translates into CATWDRGRRSGANVLTF. Complete variable domain (other parts from reference TRBV19 and TRBJ2-6): DGGITQSPKYLFRKEGQNVTLSCEQNLNHDAMYWYRQDPGQGLRLIYYSQIVNDFQKGDIAEGYSVSREKKESFPLTVTSAQKNPTAFYLCATWDRGRRSGANVLTFGAGSRLTVL.

This clonotype was seen at least ten times. V usage is TRBV20-1 and J usage is TRBJ1-1; D not certain. Germline CDR1 DFQATT, CDR2 SNEGSKA (reference sequence). The V and J ends lost 8 bases and 1 base respectively, with 20 bases between them. The CDR3 loop spans 15 amino acids. The CDR3 DNA reads TGCAGTTCAAAAAATCCTGCGGCACCGAACACTGAAGCTTTCTTT. It codes for CSSKNPAAPNTEAFF.

This clonotype occurred a few times. V gene TRBV11-2 combines with J gene TRBJ2-7, with 9 bases matching TRBD2. Germline V lookup: CDR1 SGHAT, CDR2 FQNNGV. The CDR3 contains 15 residues. J lost 3 bases, V lost 6 bases, and 9 bases had no gene match. CDR3 region: CASRAPGLARYEQYF. CDR3 nucleotides: TGTGCCAGCAGAGCCCCGGGACTAGCCCGCTACGAGCAGTACTTC.

This clonotype was detected ten times or more. The V and J genes are TRBV7-9 and TRBJ2-2, with D uncertain. The V gene's germline CDR1 is SEHNR and CDR2 FQNEAQ (reference sequence). Trimming cost V 5 bases and J 6 bases, with 4 bases left between them. CDR3 size: 11 residues. The CDR3 sequence: CASSPPGELFF. The CDR3 nucleotides are TGTGCCAGCAGCCCTCCCGGGGAGCTGTTTTTT.

This clonotype occurred many times. The chain combines TRBV20-1 with TRBJ2-5, with TRBD2 matching over 8 bases. J was trimmed by 5 bases and V by 5 bases; bases with no gene match: 7. This CDR3 is built from 13 residues. Germline-derived CDR1 and CDR2 are DFQATT and SNEGSKA (reference sequence). CDR3 DNA: TGCAGTGCTTCCCGGGGGGGGACGGAGACCCAGTACTTC. Translation: CSASRGGTETQYF.

This clonotype was counted ten times or more. This chain connects TRBV30 to TRBJ2-7; 11 bases map to TRBD2. Trimming at V came to 8 bases and at J to 2 bases, leaving 5 bases not matched to a gene. The CDR3 runs 13 residues. Germline CDR1 reads GTSNPN; CDR2 reads SVGIG (reference sequence). CDR3 sequence: CARGTSGTYEQYF. CDR3 nucleotide sequence: TGTGCCCGAGGGACTAGCGGTACCTACGAGCAGTACTTC.

This clonotype was recorded a few times. V gene TRBV28 combines with J gene TRBJ2-3; 7 positions agree with TRBD2. Germline CDR1 is MDHEN and CDR2 is SYDVKM. V lost 3 bases, J lost 0 bases, and 3 bases stayed unmatched. The CDR3 contains 15 residues. CDR3 protein: CASSLPGRSTDTQYF. The DNA for the CDR3 is TGTGCCAGCAGTTTGCCCGGGAGGAGCACAGATACGCAGTATTTT.

Ten or more counts support this clonotype. V is TRBV28 and J is TRBJ2-3, with TRBD2 identical over 9 bases. Germline trimming cut 3 bases from V and 3 bases from J; bases unmatched to any gene: 10. CDR3 length equals 17 residues. From germline, CDR1 is MDHEN and CDR2 SYDVKM. This CDR3 reads CASSFLTPGLATDTQYF. The CDR3 DNA reads as TGTGCCAGCAGTTTTCTTACGCCGGGACTAGCAACAGATACGCAGTATTTT. Combining the CDR3 with reference TRBV28 and TRBJ2-3 gives the whole variable domain DVKVTQSSRYLVKRTGEKVFLECVQDMDHENMFWYRQDPGLGLRLIYFSYDVKMKEKGDIPEGYSVSREKKERFSLILESASTNQTSMYLCASSFLTPGLATDTQYFGPGTRLTVL.

This clonotype was picked up many times. The CDR3 nucleotides are TGCAGTGCTAGCGGGAGCACAGATACGCAGTATTTT. Its translation: CSASGSTDTQYF. This sequence joins TRBV20-1 and TRBJ2-3; no clear D. CDR1 and CDR2 (germline): DFQATT, SNEGSKA (reference sequence). There are 12 residues in the CDR3. Trimming cost V 3 bases and J 0 bases, with 4 bases left between them.

The DNA for the CDR3 is TGCAGTGCTGGACGGACAGACACCGGGGAGCTGTTTTTT. Its translation: CSAGRTDTGELFF. The chain joins TRBV20-1 to TRBJ2-2; D is possibly TRBD1 (6 bases). The germline gives CDR1 DFQATT, CDR2 SNEGSKA (reference sequence). Trimming took 5 bases from V and 3 from J, leaving 10 bases between them. CDR3 size: 13 residues.

This clonotype was seen just once. The J gene is TRBJ1-1, the V gene TRBV12-3 or TRBV12-4; D unclear. This CDR3 is 13 amino acids long. Trimming stripped 2 bases from V and 4 bases from J, with 8 bases between. This chain's CDR3 is CASSLRESTEAFF. CDR3 coding DNA: TGTGCCAGCAGTTTAAGAGAAAGCACTGAAGCTTTCTTT.

The CDR3 region is CASSIVYDRGNTEAFF. CDR3 bases: TGTGCCAGTAGTATAGTTTACGACAGGGGAAACACTGAAGCTTTCTTT. This chain links TRBV19 with TRBJ1-1; TRBD1 aligns across 8 bases. The CDR3 runs to 16 residues. The V gene end was trimmed by 1 base and the J gene end by 2 bases; junction bases not matched to a gene: 6. Germline CDR1 LNHDA, CDR2 SQIVND (reference sequence).

This clonotype was found a few times. The chain joins TRBV15 to TRBJ1-4; no clear D gene. The CDR3 covers 16 residues. CDR1 is LNHNV, CDR2 YYDKDF, per germline (reference sequence). Trimming removed 3 bases from V and 3 bases from J, with 14 bases in between. In DNA form, the CDR3 reads TGTGCCACCAGCAGGAGCGTTGAGGCGTCTAATGAAAAACTGTTTTTT. It codes for CATSRSVEASNEKLFF.

This clonotype was recorded many times. This chain links TRBV12-5 with TRBJ2-1, with D possibly being TRBD1 or TRBD2 (5 bases each). Germline V gives CDR1 LGHNT, CDR2 FRNRAP. Deletions cut 2 bases from V and 8 bases from J, with 16 bases between. The CDR3 runs 15 residues. CDR3: CASGLSRVGADEQFF. The DNA for the CDR3 is TGTGCTAGTGGTTTGAGCCGCGTCGGGGCGGATGAGCAGTTCTTC.

There are many counts of this clonotype. The J gene is TRBJ1-6, the V gene TRBV10-3; the D gene is possibly TRBD1 (5 bases). The CDR3 is made up of 13 amino acids. CDR1 and CDR2 from the germline V gene are ENHRY and SYGVKD. Trimming left V 9 bases short and J 10 bases short, with 16 bases between. CDR3: CAIRQRVESPLHF. The CDR3 nucleotides read TGTGCCATTCGACAGAGGGTAGAATCACCCCTCCACTTT.

This chain joins TRBV30 and TRBJ2-1; no firm D call. The germline V and J ends were trimmed by 2 bases and 4 bases, with 15 bases remaining between them. Germline V CDR1 and CDR2: GTSNPN, SVGIG (reference sequence). The CDR3 loop spans 15 amino acids. The CDR3 is CAWSLTLPFYNEQFF. For the CDR3, the DNA is TGTGCCTGGAGTTTGACACTCCCCTTTTACAATGAGCAGTTCTTC.

This clonotype showed up many times. This chain connects TRBV13 to TRBJ2-5; 10 positions match TRBD2. Trimming cost V 4 bases and J 5 bases; bases outside gene matches: 22. The V gene's germline CDR1 is PRHDT and CDR2 FYEKMQ (reference sequence). The CDR3 has 20 residues. CDR3 amino acids: CASSSPRGSGRARGMETQYF. In DNA, the CDR3 is TGTGCCAGCAGCTCCCCCAGAGGGAGCGGGAGGGCCCGGGGGATGGAGACCCAGTACTTC.

This clonotype came up many times. J is TRBJ2-7 and V is TRBV7-9; 14 bases fit TRBD2. V shed 4 bases and J 6 bases; nucleotides not matched to a gene: 5. This CDR3 region has 15 residues. In germline, CDR1 is SEHNR, CDR2 FQNEAQ (reference sequence). The CDR3 spells CASSSSGLAGVEQYF. The CDR3 DNA follows: TGTGCCAGCAGCTCATCGGGACTAGCGGGAGTCGAGCAGTACTTC.

This chain connects TRBV24-1 to TRBJ1-2; TRBD1 aligns across 9 bases. The CDR3 loop spans 16 amino acids. The V gene end was trimmed by 2 bases and the J gene end by 4 bases; junction bases not matched to a gene: 7. Germline V gives CDR1 KGHDR, CDR2 SFDVKD. The CDR3 region is CATSDSAGTGFYGYTF. CDR3 nucleotide sequence: TGTGCCACCAGTGATTCAGCCGGGACAGGGTTCTATGGCTACACCTTC.

This clonotype was seen a handful of times. The rearrangement joins TRBV20-1 to TRBJ1-4; D is unclear. Between the trimmed V and J ends, which lost 3 bases and 0 bases, there was a span of 5 bases. The CDR3 extends over 13 amino acids. Germline loops: CDR1 DFQATT, CDR2 SNEGSKA (reference sequence). CDR3 protein: CSASIPTNEKLFF. The CDR3 region has the DNA TGCAGTGCTAGTATCCCAACTAATGAAAAACTGTTTTTT.

The table lists this clonotype with many counts. V and J are TRBV7-2 and TRBJ1-5, with D tentatively TRBD1 (5 bases). V was shortened by 5 bases and J by 3 bases, with 20 bases between the two germline ends. This CDR3 region has 17 residues. Per the germline V gene, CDR1 is SGHTA and CDR2 is FQGNSA. The CDR3 loop reads CASSQPQGVGLNQPQHF. In nucleotides, the CDR3 is TGTGCCAGCAGCCAACCGCAGGGCGTGGGGCTCAATCAGCCCCAGCATTTT.

V gene TRBV19 combines with J gene TRBJ1-5; the D is unclear. Trimming took off 6 bases at V and 6 bases at J, with 12 bases between the two ends. This CDR3 has 13 residues. Germline lookup yields CDR1 LNHDA and CDR2 SQIVND (reference sequence). The CDR3 DNA reads as TGTGCCAGTAGACCCACCCGCCGTCAGCCCCAGCATTTT. Translation: CASRPTRRQPQHF. Full variable domain (rest looked up from reference TRBV19 and TRBJ1-5): DGGITQSPKYLFRKEGQNVTLSCEQNLNHDAMYWYRQDPGQGLRLIYYSQIVNDFQKGDIAEGYSVSREKKESFPLTVTSAQKNPTAFYLCASRPTRRQPQHFGDGTRLSIL.